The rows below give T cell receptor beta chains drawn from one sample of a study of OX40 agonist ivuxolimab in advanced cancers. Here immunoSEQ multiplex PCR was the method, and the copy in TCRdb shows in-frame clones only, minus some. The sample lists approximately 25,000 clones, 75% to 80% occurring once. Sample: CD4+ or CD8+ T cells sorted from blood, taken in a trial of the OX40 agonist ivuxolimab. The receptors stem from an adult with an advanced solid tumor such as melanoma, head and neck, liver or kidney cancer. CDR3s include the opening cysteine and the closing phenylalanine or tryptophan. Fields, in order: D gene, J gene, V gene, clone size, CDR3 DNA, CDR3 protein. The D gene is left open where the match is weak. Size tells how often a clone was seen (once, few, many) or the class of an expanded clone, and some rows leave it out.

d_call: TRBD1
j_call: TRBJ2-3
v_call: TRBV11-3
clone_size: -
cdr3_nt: TGTGCCAGCAGCCCCCGACAGGGTGCAACAGATACGCAGTATTTT
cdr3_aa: CASSPRQGATDTQYF

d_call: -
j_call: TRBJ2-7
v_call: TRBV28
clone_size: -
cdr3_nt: TGTGCCAGCACCGGGGGCCCAGGGGTCACCTACGAGCAGTACTTC
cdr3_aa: CASTGGPGVTYEQYF

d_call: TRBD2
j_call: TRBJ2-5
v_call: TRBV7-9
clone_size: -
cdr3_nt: TGTGCCAGCAGACGTACTAGCGAACAAGAGACCCAGTACTTC
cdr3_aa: CASRRTSEQETQYF

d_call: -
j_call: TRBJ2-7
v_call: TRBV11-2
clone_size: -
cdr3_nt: TGTGCCAGCAGCCCGGGGACTCTTCACTCCTACGAGCAGTACTTC
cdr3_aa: CASSPGTLHSYEQYF

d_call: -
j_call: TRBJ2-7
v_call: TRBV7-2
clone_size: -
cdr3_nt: TGTGCCAGCAGCTTTCAGGTAACCTACGAGCAGTACTTC
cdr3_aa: CASSFQVTYEQYF

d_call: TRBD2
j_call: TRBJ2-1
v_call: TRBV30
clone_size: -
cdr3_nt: TGTGCCTGGAGCGTTCTAGCGGGGGGTTACAATGAGCAGTTCTTC
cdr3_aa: CAWSVLAGGYNEQFF

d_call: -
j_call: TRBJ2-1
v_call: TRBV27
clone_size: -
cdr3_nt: TGTGCCAGCAGTTTTAGACGCCTAGTCAGTGAGCAGTTCTTC
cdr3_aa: CASSFRRLVSEQFF

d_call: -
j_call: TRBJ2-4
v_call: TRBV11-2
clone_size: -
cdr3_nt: TGTGCCAGCAGCTTAGGGTTCCGCAGGGACAACATTCAGTACTTC
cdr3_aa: CASSLGFRRDNIQYF

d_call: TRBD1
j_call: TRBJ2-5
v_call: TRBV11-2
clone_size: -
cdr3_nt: TGTGCCAGCAGCTCTTCAGGGGGCCAAGAGACCCAGTACTTC
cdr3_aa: CASSSSGGQETQYF

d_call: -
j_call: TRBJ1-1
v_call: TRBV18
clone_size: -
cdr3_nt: TGTGCCAGCTCGAACGCCAGGTCCCTGAACACTGAAGCTTTCTTT
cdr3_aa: CASSNARSLNTEAFF

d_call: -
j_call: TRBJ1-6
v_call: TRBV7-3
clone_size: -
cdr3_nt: TGTGCCAGCAGTCTACAGGGTAATTCACCCCTCCACTTT
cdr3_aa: CASSLQGNSPLHF

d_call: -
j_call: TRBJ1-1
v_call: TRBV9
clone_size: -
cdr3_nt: TGTGCCAGCAGCACATCCGGACGATTGGGGGCGAACACTGAAGCTTTCTTT
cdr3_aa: CASSTSGRLGANTEAFF

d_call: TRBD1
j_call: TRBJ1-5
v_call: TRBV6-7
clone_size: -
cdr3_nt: TGTGCCAGCAGTACAGGGGATGCAAATCAGCCCCAGCATTTT
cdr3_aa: CASSTGDANQPQHF

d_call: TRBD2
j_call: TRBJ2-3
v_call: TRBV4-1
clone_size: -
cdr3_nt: TGCGCCAGCAGCCAAGAAGGGACTAGCCAAGGCACGCAGTATTTT
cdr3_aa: CASSQEGTSQGTQYF

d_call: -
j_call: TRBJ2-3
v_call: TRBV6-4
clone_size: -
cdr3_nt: TGTGCCAGCAGTGACTCTGCCACAGATACGCAGTATTTT
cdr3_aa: CASSDSATDTQYF

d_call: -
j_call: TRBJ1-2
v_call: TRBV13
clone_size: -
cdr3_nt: TGTGCCACTTCACGCAGAACTAACTATGGCTACACCTTC
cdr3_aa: CATSRRTNYGYTF

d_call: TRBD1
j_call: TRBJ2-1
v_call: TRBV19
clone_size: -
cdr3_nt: TGTGCCAGTAGTGGAATCCGGGACAGGGGGGGATATGAGCAGTTCTTC
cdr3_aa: CASSGIRDRGGYEQFF

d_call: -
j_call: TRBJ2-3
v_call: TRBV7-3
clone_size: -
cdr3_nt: TGTGCCAGCAGCTTAAGACCTACCTTGGAAGGAGGCACCTTTGGGGATACGCAGTATTTT
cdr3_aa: CASSLRPTLEGGTFGDTQYF

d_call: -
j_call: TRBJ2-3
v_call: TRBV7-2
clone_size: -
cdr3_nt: TGTGCCAGCAGGAGACGGGGCACAACAGATACGCAGTATTTT
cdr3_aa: CASRRRGTTDTQYF

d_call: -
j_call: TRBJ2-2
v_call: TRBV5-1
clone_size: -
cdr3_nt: TGCGCCAGCAGCTTGCTTGGCCAGAACACCGGGGAGCTGTTTTTT
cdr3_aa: CASSLLGQNTGELFF

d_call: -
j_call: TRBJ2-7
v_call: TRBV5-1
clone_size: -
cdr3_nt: TGCGCCAGCAGCTTTGGGCGCACCTACGAGCAGTACTTC
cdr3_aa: CASSFGRTYEQYF

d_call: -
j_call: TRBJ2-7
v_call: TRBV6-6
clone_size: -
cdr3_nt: TGTGCCACCCTATCCAGGGACTCCTACGAGCAGTACTTC
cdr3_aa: CATLSRDSYEQYF

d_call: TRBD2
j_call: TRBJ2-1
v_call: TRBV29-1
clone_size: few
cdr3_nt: TGCAGCGCCTCGGGACTAGTTTTCGATGAGCAGTTCTTC
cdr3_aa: CSASGLVFDEQFF

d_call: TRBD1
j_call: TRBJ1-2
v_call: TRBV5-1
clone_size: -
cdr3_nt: TGCGCCAGCAGCTTGGCCGGAGACAGGGACTATGGCTACACCTTC
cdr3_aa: CASSLAGDRDYGYTF

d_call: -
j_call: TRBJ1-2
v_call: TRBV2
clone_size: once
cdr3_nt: TGTGCCAGCAGTGACGGGTTTGGCTACACCTTC
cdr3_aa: CASSDGFGYTF

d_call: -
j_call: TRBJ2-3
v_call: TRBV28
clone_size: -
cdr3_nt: TGTGCCAGCAGTTCCCCGTCACCCACAGATACGCAGTATTTT
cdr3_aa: CASSSPSPTDTQYF

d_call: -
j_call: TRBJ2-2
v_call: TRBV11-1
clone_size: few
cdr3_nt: TGTGCCAGCAGCTTTATCCGAGTCGGGGAGCTGTTTTTT
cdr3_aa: CASSFIRVGELFF

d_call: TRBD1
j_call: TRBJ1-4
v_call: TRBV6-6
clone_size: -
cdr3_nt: TGTGCCAGCAGTTTTGGACAGGGAGGTGAAAAACTGTTTTTT
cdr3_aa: CASSFGQGGEKLFF

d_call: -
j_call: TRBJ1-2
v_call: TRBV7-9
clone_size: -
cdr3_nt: TGTGCCAGCAGCTTCCAAACGGACACGTTCTATGGCTACACCTTC
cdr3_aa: CASSFQTDTFYGYTF

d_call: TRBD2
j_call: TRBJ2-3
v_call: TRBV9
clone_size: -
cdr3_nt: TGTGCCAGCAGCGTGGAAGCGGGAGGCACAGATACGCAGTATTTT
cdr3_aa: CASSVEAGGTDTQYF

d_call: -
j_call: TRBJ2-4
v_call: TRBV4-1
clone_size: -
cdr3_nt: TGCGCCAGCAGCCAAGCCGCGGAACTAGCCAAAAACATTCAGTACTTC
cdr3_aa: CASSQAAELAKNIQYF

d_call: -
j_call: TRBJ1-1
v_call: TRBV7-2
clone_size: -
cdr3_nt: TGTGCCAGCTCACCCGGAGGGGTAGTGGCTTTCTTT
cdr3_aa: CASSPGGVVAFF

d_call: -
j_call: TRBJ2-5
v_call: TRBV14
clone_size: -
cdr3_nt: TGTGCCAGCAGCCAACACCGGGAGCACGGGACCCAGTACTTC
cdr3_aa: CASSQHREHGTQYF

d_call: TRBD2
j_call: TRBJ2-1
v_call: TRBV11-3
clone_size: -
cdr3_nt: TGTGCCAGCAGCTCTGGGACTAGCGGGATAACTTTCAATGAGCAGTTCTTC
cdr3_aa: CASSSGTSGITFNEQFF

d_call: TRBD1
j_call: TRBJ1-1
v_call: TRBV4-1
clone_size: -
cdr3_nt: TGCGCCAGCAGCCAAGCCCCGACAGGGGGAGATGAAGCTTTCTTT
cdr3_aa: CASSQAPTGGDEAFF

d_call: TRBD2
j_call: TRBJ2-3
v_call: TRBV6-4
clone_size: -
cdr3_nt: TGTGCCAGCAGTGACTCAGCGGGGGGCAGCACAGATACGCAGTATTTT
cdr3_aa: CASSDSAGGSTDTQYF

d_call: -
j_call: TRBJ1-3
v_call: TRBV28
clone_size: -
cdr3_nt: TGTGCCAGCTGTTGGGGCTCTGGAAACACCATATATTTT
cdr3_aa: CASCWGSGNTIYF

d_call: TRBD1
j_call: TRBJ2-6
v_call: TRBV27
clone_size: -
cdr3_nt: TGTGCCAGCAGTTTCCAGGGGGTTGCAGGCTCTGGGGCCAACGTCCTGACTTTC
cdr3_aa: CASSFQGVAGSGANVLTF

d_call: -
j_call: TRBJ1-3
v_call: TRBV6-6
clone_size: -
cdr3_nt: TGTGCCAGCAGGCAGGGATCTGGAAACACCATATATTTT
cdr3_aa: CASRQGSGNTIYF

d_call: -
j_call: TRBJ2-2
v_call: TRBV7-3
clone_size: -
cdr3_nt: TGTGCCAGCAGCCATAAGAACACCGGGGAGCTGTTTTTT
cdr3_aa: CASSHKNTGELFF

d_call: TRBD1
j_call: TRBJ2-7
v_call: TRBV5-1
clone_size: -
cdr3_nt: TGCGCCAGCAGATCGGGACAGGGGGCTTACGAGCAGTACTTC
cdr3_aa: CASRSGQGAYEQYF

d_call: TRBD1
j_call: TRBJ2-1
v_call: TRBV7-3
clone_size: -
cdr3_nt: TGTGCCAGCAGCACGGGACAGGGTCAGTACAATGAGCAGTTCTTC
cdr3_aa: CASSTGQGQYNEQFF

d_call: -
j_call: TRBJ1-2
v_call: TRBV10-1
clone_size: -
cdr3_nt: TGCGCCAGCTTCAAGTGGGAGGGCTATGGCTACACCTTC
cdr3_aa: CASFKWEGYGYTF

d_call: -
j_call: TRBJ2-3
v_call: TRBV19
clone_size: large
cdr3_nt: TGTGCCAGTAGTATCCTCCCGGGAACAGATACGCAGTATTTT
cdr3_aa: CASSILPGTDTQYF

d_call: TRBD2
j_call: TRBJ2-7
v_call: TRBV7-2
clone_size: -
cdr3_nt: TGTGCCAGCAGCTTAGTGGGAGGGGCCCTCGAGCAGTACTTC
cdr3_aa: CASSLVGGALEQYF

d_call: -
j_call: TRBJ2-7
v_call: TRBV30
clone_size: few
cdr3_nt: TGTGCCTGGGGACTGTCAGATTACGAGCAGTACTTC
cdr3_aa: CAWGLSDYEQYF

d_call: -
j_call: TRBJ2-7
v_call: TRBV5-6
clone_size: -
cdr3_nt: TGTGCCAGTAGCTTGTTAGCTGCCTACGAGCAGTACTTC
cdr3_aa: CASSLLAAYEQYF

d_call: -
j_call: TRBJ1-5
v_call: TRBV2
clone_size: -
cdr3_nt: TGTGCCAGCACCCGGGCCGAGAATCAGCCCCAGCATTTT
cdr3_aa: CASTRAENQPQHF

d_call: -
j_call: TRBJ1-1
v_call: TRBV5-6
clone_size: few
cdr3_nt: TGTGCCAGCAGCCTTAATGACAGGTACACTGAAGCTTTCTTT
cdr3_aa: CASSLNDRYTEAFF

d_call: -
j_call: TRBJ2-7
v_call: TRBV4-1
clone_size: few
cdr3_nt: TGCGCCAGCAGCCAATTGGGGCGGACTTACGAGCAGTACTTC
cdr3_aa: CASSQLGRTYEQYF